This T cell receptor (beta chain) was recorded in a study of identical twins. The study's findings and limits: Cord blood beta clonotypes present at high abundance carried fewer insertions; no such pattern appeared in memory repertoires.

TCRdb reanalysed the 5' RACE reads using MiXCR and keeps one entry per CDR3 protein. The sample shows just under 650,000 distinct CDR3 sequences, 7.1% of them seen only once. V was clipped by 2 bases and J by 7 bases; unmatched bases: 2. The CDR3 is 13 amino acids. This clonotype turned up a few times. Its antigen is as yet unknown. These data were also reused for a study on yellow fever vaccine responses in identical twins.

This receptor was taken from a woman aged 18-35 years in good health. The V gene is TRBV12-3 or TRBV12-4, the J gene TRBJ1-2, with TRBD1 identical over 9 bases. Sequencing was done on a sample of PBMCs. Here the CDR3 DNA reads TGTGCCAGCAGTTTAATGGACAGGGGTGGCTACACCTTC. It encodes CASSLMDRGGYTF.